Below are 31 T cell receptor beta chains sequenced from a single sample in a study of brain T cells in children with intractable seizures. The method was immunoSEQ multiplex PCR; TCRdb's version includes in-frame clones alone and lacks a portion of them. The table records around 70,000 clones, roughly 91% of them present only once. The sample here was peripheral blood, taken at surgery. The receptors were sampled from a boy younger than two with tuberous sclerosis and intractable seizures.

A single count supports this clone. The genes are TRBV2 and TRBJ2-7; D uncertain. The CDR3 length is 15 residues. Looked up from germline, CDR1 is SNHLY and CDR2 is FYNNEI. The V and J ends lost 6 bases and 3 bases respectively, with 18 bases between them. In nucleotides, the CDR3 is TGTGCCAGCAGAGTGGTCCCTAGGGCGGACTACGAGCAGTACTTC. As protein: CASRVVPRADYEQYF.

This chain joins TRBV2 and TRBJ2-7; D is uncertain. The CDR3 has 12 amino acids. Trimming took 8 bases from V and 3 from J, leaving 11 bases between them. CDR1 SNHLY and CDR2 FYNNEI come from the germline V gene. The CDR3 region is CASSILRYEQYF. The CDR3 DNA reads as TGTGCCAGCTCGATACTACGCTACGAGCAGTACTTC.

The chain has TRBV13 and TRBJ2-7, with D maybe TRBD1 (6 bases). V was clipped by 0 bases and J by 4 bases, with 13 bases between them. The CDR3 is 15 amino acids. The V gene's germline CDR1 is PRHDT and CDR2 FYEKMQ (reference sequence). The CDR3 region is CASSLGSGHKYEQYF. CDR3 sequence (DNA): TGTGCCAGCAGCTTAGGATCGGGACATAAGTACGAGCAGTACTTC.

A single count supports this clone. The V and J genes are TRBV11-2 and TRBJ2-7; 8 bases match TRBD1. Trimming cost V 3 bases and J 4 bases; bases outside gene matches: 14. The CDR3 extends over 17 amino acids. Germline assignment: CDR1 SGHAT and CDR2 FQNNGV. The CDR3 protein is CASSFSTGTGTTYEQYF. The CDR3 nucleotides read TGTGCCAGCAGCTTTTCAACCGGGACAGGAACGACGTACGAGCAGTACTTC.

The chain links TRBV24-1 to TRBJ1-1; D gene ambiguous. Trimming stripped 1 base from V and 4 bases from J, with 9 bases between. Germline V gene lookup returns CDR1 KGHDR and CDR2 SFDVKD. CDR3 length equals 14 residues. The CDR3 is CATSDFTRCTEAFF. In DNA form, the CDR3 reads TGTGCCACCAGTGATTTTACCAGGTGCACTGAAGCTTTCTTT.

The chain carries TRBV19 and TRBJ1-1, with 9 bases lining up with TRBD1. This CDR3 contains 14 residues. CDR1 and CDR2 from the germline V gene are LNHDA and SQIVND (reference sequence). Germline trimming cut 6 bases from V and 4 bases from J; bases unmatched to any gene: 6. The CDR3 protein is CASRIQGAGTEAFF. DNA for the CDR3: TGTGCCAGTAGGATACAGGGGGCGGGCACTGAAGCTTTCTTT.

V and J are TRBV29-1 and TRBJ2-5, with D perhaps TRBD2 (5 bases). The CDR3 has 16 amino acids. Trimming took 2 bases from V and 1 from J, leaving 17 bases between them. Germline V CDR1 and CDR2: SQVTM, ANQGSEA. CDR3 nucleotides: TGCAGCGTTGAATGGCTAGCCCGAGAATCCCAAGAGACCCAGTACTTC. This translates into CSVEWLARESQETQYF.

The genes are TRBV6-5 and TRBJ2-7; D perhaps matches TRBD2 (5 bases). The CDR3 totals 12 residues. Looked up from germline, CDR1 is MNHEY and CDR2 is SVGAGI. V was trimmed by 5 bases and J by 3 bases, leaving 8 bases between them. The CDR3 bases are TGTGCCAGCAGTAACGGAGGCTACGAGCAGTACTTC. This encodes CASSNGGYEQYF.

This clone was detected a few times. This sequence joins TRBV3-1 (or the pseudogene TRBV3-2) and TRBJ1-5; no clear D gene. The CDR3 is made up of 15 amino acids. CDR1 and CDR2 (germline): LGHDT, YNNKEL (reference sequence). V shed 0 bases and J shed 2 bases, with 8 bases lying between them. The CDR3 region has the DNA TGTGCCAGCAGCCAAGATAGTGGCCGCAATCAGCCCCAGCATTTT. Protein: CASSQDSGRNQPQHF.

This clone occurred once. The sample has other DNA sequences that encode this CDR3 too. V gene TRBV5-6 combines with J gene TRBJ2-5; D might be TRBD2 (6 bases). This CDR3 spans 13 amino acids. The germline V and J ends were trimmed by 0 bases and 4 bases, with 7 bases remaining between them. Germline CDR1 and CDR2: SGHDT and YYEEEE. The CDR3 here is CASSLGLVETQYF. The DNA for the CDR3 is TGTGCCAGCAGCTTGGGACTAGTAGAGACCCAGTACTTC.

This clone was recorded once. The V and J genes are TRBV27 and TRBJ1-4; a weak D match, TRBD1 (6 bases). This CDR3 has 15 amino acids. CDR1 and CDR2 from the germline V gene are MNHEY and SMNVEV (reference sequence). The V gene lost 5 bases and the J gene lost 5 bases, with 15 bases spanning the gap. The CDR3 reads CASSRAGAGNEKLFF. The CDR3 DNA sequence: TGTGCCAGCAGTCGCGCGGGGGCAGGGAATGAAAAACTGTTTTTT.

The V call is TRBV6-1, the J call TRBJ2-3, with a possible D match to TRBD2 (6 bases). Germline CDR1 is MNHNS and CDR2 is SASEGT. V was trimmed by 5 bases and J by 5 bases, leaving 11 bases between them. The CDR3 sequence is 13 residues long. CDR3 nucleotides: TGTGCCAGCAGTACACCGCGGGGAGATACGCAGTATTTT. Translated: CASSTPRGDTQYF.

The V gene is TRBV19, the J gene TRBJ2-7; 10 nucleotides agree with TRBD1. V dropped 4 bases and J dropped 4; count of bases not matched to a gene: 4. The CDR3 is 14 amino acids. In germline, CDR1 is LNHDA, CDR2 SQIVND (reference sequence). The CDR3: CASSRTGGSYEQYF. For the CDR3, the DNA is TGTGCCAGTAGTAGGACAGGGGGTAGTTACGAGCAGTACTTC.

For the CDR3, the DNA is TGTGCCAGTATAGATGTTTTGAGCAATCAGCCCCAGCATTTT. As protein: CASIDVLSNQPQHF. The chain combines TRBV19 with TRBJ1-5; D remains ambiguous. Trimming pared 7 bases from V and 1 base from J, leaving 11 bases between. CDR1 and CDR2 from the germline V gene are LNHDA and SQIVND (reference sequence). The CDR3 has 14 residues.

The genes are TRBV4-1 and TRBJ1-2; no reliable D call. Germline V lookup: CDR1 MGHRA, CDR2 YSYEKL. V lost 0 bases and J 4 bases, leaving 12 bases between the germline ends. CDR3 size: 15 residues. CDR3 loop: CASSQDPGGSYGYTF. For the CDR3, the DNA is TGCGCCAGCAGCCAAGATCCAGGCGGCTCCTATGGCTACACCTTC.

The genes are TRBV30 and TRBJ1-2; D unclear. Germline V CDR1 and CDR2: GTSNPN, SVGIG (reference sequence). Trimming pared 5 bases from V and 5 bases from J, leaving 6 bases between. This CDR3 is 10 amino acids long. The CDR3: CAWGAYGYTF. CDR3 nucleotides: TGTGCCTGGGGAGCTTATGGCTACACCTTC.

CDR3 nucleotide sequence: TGTGCCAGCTCACCCCCTAGCGGGGGCACAGATACGCAGTATTTT. Translation: CASSPPSGGTDTQYF. This chain links TRBV18 with TRBJ2-3; 9 bases match TRBD2. The J segment lost 1 base and the V segment lost 3 bases, leaving 2 bases of the junction unmatched. The CDR3 contains 15 residues. The germline gives CDR1 KGHSH, CDR2 LQKENI. The full variable domain, with the rest looked up from reference TRBV18 and TRBJ2-3, is NAGVMQNPRHLVRRRGQEARLRCSPMKGHSHVYWYRQLPEEGLKFMVYLQKENIIDESGMPKERFSAEFPKEGPSILRIQQVVRGDSAAYFCASSPPSGGTDTQYFGPGTRLTVL.

This chain links TRBV4-1 with TRBJ2-1; TRBD2 matches 10 bases. The CDR3 has 18 amino acids. Germline assignment: CDR1 MGHRA and CDR2 YSYEKL. The V segment lost 2 bases and the J segment 5 bases; nucleotides outside the gene matches: 12. The CDR3 bases are TGCGCCAGCAGCCAAATCGTGCCTCGGACTAGCGGAAACAATGAGCAGTTCTTC. It codes for CASSQIVPRTSGNNEQFF.

The chain uses TRBV14 and TRBJ1-1; TRBD1 agrees at 7 bases. Germline V lookup: CDR1 SGHDN, CDR2 FVKESK. The CDR3 totals 15 residues. V lost 4 bases to trimming and J lost 5 bases; unmatched junction nucleotides: 10. CDR3 coding DNA: TGTGCCAGCAGCCTCAGACAGGGTCGAGGGACTGAAGCTTTCTTT. It translates to CASSLRQGRGTEAFF.

This rearrangement joins TRBV6-5 to TRBJ2-1; D gene unclear. Trimming took off 6 bases at V and 8 bases at J, with 17 bases between the two ends. The CDR3 sequence is 14 residues long. Germline loops: CDR1 MNHEY, CDR2 SVGAGI. Written as DNA, the CDR3 is TGTGCCAGCAGGGGGTTGGTGAGGACCTATGAGCAGTTCTTC. Amino acid sequence: CASRGLVRTYEQFF.

This chain connects TRBV3-1 (or the pseudogene TRBV3-2) to TRBJ2-1; perhaps TRBD1 as D (5 bases). The CDR3 covers 15 residues. Germline V lookup: CDR1 LGHDT, CDR2 YNNKEL (reference sequence). V was trimmed by 0 bases and J by 8 bases, leaving 14 bases between them. The CDR3 protein is CASSQDRARDHEQFF. The CDR3 bases are TGTGCCAGCAGCCAAGATAGGGCCAGGGATCATGAGCAGTTCTTC.

The chain carries TRBV19 and TRBJ2-1, with 8 bases lining up with TRBD2. The CDR3 spans 16 residues. Germline V gene data show CDR1 as LNHDA and CDR2 as SQIVND (reference sequence). The J segment lost 9 bases and the V segment lost 3 bases, leaving 13 bases of the junction unmatched. The CDR3 DNA reads TGTGCCAGTAGTATGATGGGAGGAGCGGGAGCGAGTGAGCAGTTCTTC. This translates into CASSMMGGAGASEQFF.

The chain combines TRBV27 with TRBJ1-4; 9 bases fit TRBD1. From germline, CDR1 is MNHEY and CDR2 SMNVEV (reference sequence). The CDR3 contains 15 residues. The V and J ends lost 2 bases and 7 bases, in that order; junction bases with no gene match: 5. This CDR3 is CASSLHGQGPEKLFF. CDR3 nucleotides: TGTGCCAGCAGTTTACACGGACAGGGGCCTGAAAAACTGTTTTTT.

The chain couples TRBV6-5 to TRBJ2-5, with 11 bases that match TRBD2. The V gene end was trimmed by 6 bases and the J gene end by 4 bases; junction bases not matched to a gene: 7. This CDR3 region has 15 residues. CDR1 MNHEY and CDR2 SVGAGI come from the germline V gene. The CDR3 DNA follows: TGTGCCAGCAGGGCTAGCGGGGGGCCGGGAGAGACCCAGTACTTC. It translates to CASRASGGPGETQYF.

The gene calls are TRBV6-5 and TRBJ1-4; D is unresolved. V gave up 7 bases and J gave up 0 bases, with 12 bases separating them. The CDR3 has 15 residues. Germline V gives CDR1 MNHEY, CDR2 SVGAGI. The CDR3 nucleotides read TGTGCCAGCAAATCAACGGATGCAACTAATGAAAAACTGTTTTTT. It is translated as CASKSTDATNEKLFF.

The chain combines TRBV12-3 or TRBV12-4 with TRBJ1-2; 7 bases line up with TRBD1. The CDR3 is 13 amino acids. V shed 6 bases, J shed 5 bases, and the junction held 6 bases outside the gene matches. This chain's CDR3 is CASSPQGPYGYTF. CDR3 DNA: TGTGCCAGCAGCCCACAGGGGCCGTATGGCTACACCTTC.

The V call is TRBV3-1 (or the pseudogene TRBV3-2), the J call TRBJ2-5; 12 nucleotides line up with TRBD2. This CDR3 spans 17 amino acids. With 0 bases clipped from V and 4 bases from J, the junction kept 6 bases outside the gene matches. CDR1 is LGHDT, CDR2 YNNKEL, per germline (reference sequence). The CDR3 DNA is TGTGCCAGCAGCCAAGATAGACTAGCGGGGGACTCAGAGACCCAGTACTTC. It yields the protein CASSQDRLAGDSETQYF.

The chain joins TRBV6-5 to TRBJ2-7; D is uncertain. Trimming shortened V by 0 bases and J by 2 bases, and 8 bases separated the two germline ends. The CDR3 is 14 amino acids. CDR1 is MNHEY and CDR2 is SVGAGI in the germline V gene. This CDR3 reads CASSYSYSPYEQYF. The CDR3 DNA sequence: TGTGCCAGCAGTTACTCATACAGCCCCTACGAGCAGTACTTC.

The rearrangement joins TRBV3-1 (or the pseudogene TRBV3-2) to TRBJ2-2, with D hard to call. CDR3 length: 17 residues. V was cut by 0 bases and J by 0 bases, with 11 bases left in between. CDR1 and CDR2 from the germline V gene are LGHDT and YNNKEL (reference sequence). DNA of the CDR3: TGTGCCAGCAGCCAAGATGTGGACGGCTCGAACACCGGGGAGCTGTTTTTT. Its protein product is CASSQDVDGSNTGELFF.

This rearrangement joins TRBV19 to TRBJ2-1, with a weak D call TRBD1 (6 bases). The CDR3 extends over 12 amino acids. Germline V gene data show CDR1 as LNHDA and CDR2 as SQIVND (reference sequence). Between the trimmed V and J ends, which lost 8 bases and 4 bases, there was a span of 9 bases. The CDR3 region is CASGDTYNEQFF. The CDR3 DNA reads TGTGCCAGTGGGGACACTTACAATGAGCAGTTCTTC.

The chain links TRBV6-2 or TRBV6-3 to TRBJ2-1; TRBD2 aligns across 10 bases. The V gene's germline CDR1 is MNHEY and CDR2 SVGEGT. V gave up 6 bases and J gave up 7 bases; unmatched junction bases: 6. The CDR3 totals 14 residues. The chain's CDR3 is CASSRAGGPNEQFF. DNA for the CDR3: TGTGCCAGCAGCCGAGCGGGGGGGCCTAATGAGCAGTTCTTC.